This T cell receptor (beta chain) was identified during a study of beta chain features in type 1 diabetes. Points from the study as a whole: In all four CD4+ subsets, TCRB CDR3 length was significantly, moderately reduced in type 1 diabetes.

Reverse transcribing all isolated RNA meant expressed TCRB transcripts were sequenced. Sequenced by immunoSEQ multiplex PCR; TCRdb stores in-frame clones only, minus some. In the table there are about 190,000 clones, over 6% of which are singletons. In germline, CDR1 is SGHTA, CDR2 FQGNSA. Trimming cost V 5 bases and J 0 bases; bases outside gene matches: 8. This CDR3 comprises 18 residues. Turning to this clone: Its antigen remains unknown.

The sequenced sample was central memory CD4+ T cells from blood. The chain combines TRBV7-2 with TRBJ2-6, with TRBD1 matching 9 bases. This sequence was found in a young man with type 1 diabetes. The DNA of the CDR3 is TGTGCCAGCAGCGTACCGGGACAGGGCCTCTCTGGGGCCAACGTCCTGACTTTC. Amino acids: CASSVPGQGLSGANVLTF.